Presented here are 12 T cell receptor beta chains from one specimen sequenced in a study of T-cell reconstitution after alpha-beta-depleted transplantation in children. Preparation of the TCRbeta library used unique molecular identifiers. MiXCR was run by TCRdb on the PCR reads, yielding one entry per CDR3 protein. The sample has 500,000 or so distinct CDR3 sequences; more than 9.5% are singletons. Specimen: PBMCs, mostly from graft donor cells, collected 180 days after TCRalphabeta/CD19-depleted stem cell transplant. These receptors came from a female patient aged 2-15 years who had a stem cell transplant for aplastic anemia, so the T cells may come from the graft donor.

There are a few counts of this clonotype. The chain recombines TRBV12-3 or TRBV12-4 with TRBJ1-4, with D tentatively TRBD1 (6 bases). CDR3 length: 13 amino acids. V was shortened by 6 bases and J by 8 bases, with 13 bases between the two germline ends. CDR3 bases: TGTGCCAGCAGGGGGGGCCTAGGCGAAAAACTGTTTTTT. As protein: CASRGGLGEKLFF.

This clonotype was found many times. The chain couples TRBV7-9 to TRBJ1-5; maybe TRBD1 (6 bases). Germline CDR1 SEHNR, CDR2 FQNEAQ (reference sequence). V dropped 2 bases and J dropped 0 bases, with 8 bases sitting between them. This CDR3 region has 15 residues. CDR3 DNA: TGTGCCAGCAGCTTAAGGGGGGATAGCAATCAGCCCCAGCATTTT. Translating it yields CASSLRGDSNQPQHF.

This clonotype was seen a few times. The gene calls are TRBV11-2 and TRBJ2-1; 9 bases are shared with TRBD1. Germline assignment: CDR1 SGHAT and CDR2 FQNNGV. Unmatched junction bases numbered 8, after V lost 5 bases and J lost 6 bases. The CDR3 is 15 residues long. CDR3 sequence: CASSRQGVPINEQFF. The CDR3 nucleotides are TGTGCCAGCAGCCGACAGGGGGTCCCCATCAATGAGCAGTTCTTC.

The gene calls are TRBV9 and TRBJ1-4; tentatively, D is TRBD1 (6 bases). This CDR3 is 15 amino acids long. Between the trimmed V and J ends, which lost 4 bases and 8 bases, there was a span of 18 bases. The germline V gene has CDR1 SGDLS and CDR2 YYNGEE. CDR3 protein: CASSNRDTVSEKLFF. The CDR3 DNA sequence: TGTGCCAGCAGCAACAGGGACACCGTTTCAGAAAAACTGTTTTTT.

This clonotype was observed a few times. The J gene is TRBJ1-1, the V gene TRBV4-3; D is unresolved. V lost 0 bases and J lost 5, with 10 bases in between. Per germline, CDR1 LGHNA and CDR2 YSLEER. The CDR3 is 14 residues long. This CDR3 is CASSQDLGCTEAFF. The CDR3 coding sequence is TGCGCCAGCAGCCAAGATCTTGGCTGTACTGAAGCTTTCTTT.

This clonotype appeared a few times. V usage is TRBV25-1 and J usage is TRBJ2-7; 12 bases are shared with TRBD2. The CDR3 covers 14 residues. The germline V gene encodes CDR1 MGHDK and CDR2 SYGVNS. Trimming at V came to 3 bases and at J to 3 bases, leaving 0 bases not matched to a gene. CDR3 amino acids: CASSETSGSYEQYV. CDR3 nucleotides: TGTGCCAGCAGTGAGACTAGCGGGAGCTACGAGCAGTACGTC.

This clonotype was seen at least ten times. The V call is TRBV4-1, the J call TRBJ2-1, with TRBD1 matching 7 bases. V gave up 4 bases and J gave up 3 bases; unmatched junction bases: 9. In germline, CDR1 is MGHRA, CDR2 YSYEKL. This CDR3 comprises 16 residues. CDR3 protein: CASSLLRGQGYNEQFF. The CDR3 bases are TGCGCCAGCAGCCTACTAAGGGGGCAGGGCTACAATGAGCAGTTCTTC.

The rearrangement links TRBV21-1 to TRBJ2-2; the D call of TRBD2 is as the table states it, not checked on the DNA. TRBV21-1 corresponds to a pseudogene. The CDR3 spans 19 residues. CDR3 sequence (DNA): TGTGCCAGCAGCAAGGAGCTGCCCCTAGCGGGGTCGAACACCGGGGAGCTGTTTTTT. The encoded protein is CASSKELPLAGSNTGELFF.

This clonotype was observed a few times. The genes are TRBV29-1 and TRBJ2-3, with no clear D. This CDR3 region has 16 residues. Between the trimmed V and J ends, which lost 0 bases and 2 bases, there was a span of 15 bases. Germline assignment: CDR1 SQVTM and CDR2 ANQGSEA. The CDR3 reads CSVEDLVRRITDTQYF. The CDR3 region has the DNA TGCAGCGTTGAAGATCTTGTGCGTCGAATCACAGATACGCAGTATTTT.

The chain couples TRBV12-5 to TRBJ2-7, with 10 bases lining up with TRBD1. Trimming removed 0 bases from V and 2 bases from J; junction bases left unmatched: 10. The CDR3 is made up of 18 amino acids. CDR1 and CDR2 (germline): LGHNT, FRNRAP. CDR3 in amino acids: CASGLVPSGQGEPYEQYV. The CDR3 coding sequence is TGTGCTAGTGGTTTGGTACCCTCAGGACAGGGGGAACCCTACGAGCAGTACGTC.

Worth noting for this clonotype: Being one base from a much bigger clone, this may be a read error. The V gene is TRBV5-6, the J gene TRBJ2-2; D is possibly TRBD2 (5 bases). Germline CDR1 and CDR2: SGHDT and YYEEEE. The CDR3 is 13 residues long. CDR3 DNA sequence: TGTGCCAGCAGCTTGGTCCCCACCGGGAAGCTGTTTTTT. It yields the protein CASSLVPTGKLFF. Complete variable domain (other parts from reference TRBV5-6 and TRBJ2-2): DAGVTQSPTHLIKTRGQQVTLRCSPKSGHDTVSWYQQALGQGPQFIFQYYEEEERQRGNFPDRFSGHQFPNYSSELNVNALLLGDSALYLCASSLVPTGKLFFGEGSRLTVL.

This clonotype has ten or more counts. The rearrangement uses TRBV5-1 and TRBJ1-4; D unclear. Germline-derived CDR1 and CDR2 are SGHRS and YFSETQ. V lost 4 bases to trimming and J lost 2 bases, with 12 bases between them. The CDR3 runs to 15 residues. CDR3 nucleotides: TGCGCCAGCAGCGGCGGAGGTACGACTAATGAAAAACTGTTTTTT. Translating it yields CASSGGGTTNEKLFF.